This TCR beta chain was sequenced in a study of a mutant IDH1 vaccine in newly diagnosed glioma. Generated by immunoSEQ multiplex PCR, the TCRdb table keeps only in-frame clones and is missing some. The sample lists roughly 41,000 clones, roughly three quarters occurring once. Stated time point: baseline, week 1 (first vaccination visit). Regarding treatment: pre-vaccination baseline after standard-of-care therapy. Germline-derived CDR1 and CDR2 are SGHDN and FVKESK. The CDR3 runs 12 residues. The germline V and J ends were trimmed by 1 base and 6 bases, with 7 bases remaining between them. The receptor's source is a man in his forties with glioma. Some clones in this sample may be carry-over from other donors' samples. The chain uses TRBV14 and TRBJ2-7, with TRBD1 as a possible D gene (5 bases). Source: PBMCs, taken from a glioma patient treated with radiotherapy, temozolomide or both. The DNA of the CDR3 is TGTGCCAGCAGCCAAGTCAGGGCCGAGCAGTACTTC. It yields the protein CASSQVRAEQYF.